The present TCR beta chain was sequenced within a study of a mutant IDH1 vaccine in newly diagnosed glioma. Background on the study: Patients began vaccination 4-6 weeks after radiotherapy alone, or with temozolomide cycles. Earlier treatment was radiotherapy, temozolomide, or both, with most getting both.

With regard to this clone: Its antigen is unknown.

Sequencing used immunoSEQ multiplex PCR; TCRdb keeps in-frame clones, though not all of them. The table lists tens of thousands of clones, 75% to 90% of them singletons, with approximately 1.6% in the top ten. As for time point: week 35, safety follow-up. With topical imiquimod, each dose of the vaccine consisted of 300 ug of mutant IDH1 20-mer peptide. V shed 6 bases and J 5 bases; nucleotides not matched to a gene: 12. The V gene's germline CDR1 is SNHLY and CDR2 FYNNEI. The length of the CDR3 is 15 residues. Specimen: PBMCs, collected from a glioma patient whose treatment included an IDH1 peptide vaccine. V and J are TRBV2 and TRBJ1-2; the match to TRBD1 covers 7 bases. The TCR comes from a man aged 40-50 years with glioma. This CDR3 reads CASRAWTGTDYGYTF. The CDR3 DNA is TGTGCCAGCAGGGCCTGGACCGGGACAGATTATGGCTACACCTTC.